At least ten counts were recorded for the clone carrying this T cell receptor beta chain. Its antigen is currently unknown. The data are from a study of T cell repertoires in cytomegalovirus infection. About the research overall: A matching HLA type, together with CMV infection, was signaled by public TCR beta signatures.

Findings of the study overall: What dominated the ex vivo response were HLA-C-restricted CMV-specific TCR beta clonotypes.

This CDR3 is 14 amino acids long. Germline-derived CDR1 and CDR2 are MNHEY and SMNVEV (reference sequence). Between the trimmed V and J ends, which lost 7 bases and 6 bases, there was a span of 16 bases. TCRdb independently ran MiXCR on the reads; one entry per CDR3 protein. The sample consists of more than 85,000 distinct CDR3 sequences, 20% to 30% of them appearing once. This TCR was sampled from a human donor in good health (CMV status not recorded). Some clones in this sample may be carry-over from other donors' samples. The source material was CD8+ T cells from PBMCs. The chain uses TRBV27 and TRBJ1-5; tentative D call: TRBD1 (5 bases). The CDR3 DNA reads TGTGCCAGCACCCTGAGGGGAGGGAGTCAGCCCCAGCATTTT. This codes for CASTLRGGSQPQHF.